These T cell receptor beta chains were read from a single sample in a study of patients and donors after allogeneic stem cell transplantation. TCRdb passed the RT-PCR reads through MiXCR, listing each CDR3 protein once. The repertoire holds 150,000 to 250,000 distinct CDR3 sequences, with 40% to 45% as singletons. Sequencing was done on a sample of blood, either unsorted or a sorted T cell fraction (not recorded which). The receptor source for this set is a human donor who was either an allogeneic HSCT recipient or a stem cell or donor lymphocyte infusion donor (not recorded which). It is not recorded whose cells these are; they may come from a transplant donor. CDR3s include the opening cysteine and the closing phenylalanine or tryptophan. The order of the fields is J gene, V gene, D gene, clone size, CDR3 protein, CDR3 DNA. D genes are given only for firm matches. Only part of the rows carry a size: once, few, many, or a class if the clone is expanded.

TRBJ1-5	TRBV20-1	TRBD1	NA	CSAKTGEGSNQPQHF	TGCAGTGCCAAAACAGGGGAAGGATCCAATCAGCCCCAGCATTTT
TRBJ2-3	TRBV19	NA	few	CASRETGRTDTQYF	TGTGCCAGTAGAGAAACGGGGCGCACAGATACGCAGTATTTT
TRBJ2-1	TRBV12-3/TRBV12-4	NA	NA	CASSLGSANNEQFF	TGTGCCAGCAGTTTGGGTAGCGCGAACAATGAGCAGTTCTTC
TRBJ2-2	TRBV6-2/TRBV6-3	TRBD2	once	CASTQPGPGLAGNTGELFF	TGTGCCAGCACCCAACCCGGCCCGGGACTAGCGGGGAACACCGGGGAGCTGTTTTTT
TRBJ1-1	TRBV28	NA	few	CASSHGAPGAFF	TGTGCCAGCAGTCACGGGGCCCCCGGCGCTTTCTTT
TRBJ1-3	TRBV4-3	NA	NA	CASSQDLGPSGNTIYF	TGCGCCAGCAGCCAAGATCTGGGACCTTCTGGAAACACCATATATTTT
TRBJ1-1	TRBV4-1	TRBD1	NA	CASSHPWTGRAYTEAFF	TGCGCCAGCAGCCACCCTTGGACAGGGCGAGCGTACACTGAAGCTTTCTTT
TRBJ1-3	TRBV7-8	TRBD1	NA	CASSLKQGASGNTIYF	TGTGCCAGCAGCTTAAAACAGGGGGCAAGTGGAAACACCATATATTTT
TRBJ2-1	TRBV9	TRBD1	few	CASDAGGVNEQFF	TGTGCCTCAGATGCAGGGGGAGTCAATGAGCAGTTCTTC
TRBJ2-1	TRBV6-6	TRBD2	few	CASSSPRWARGGNEQFF	TGTGCCAGCAGTTCACCTCGCTGGGCCCGCGGGGGCAATGAGCAGTTCTTC
TRBJ1-2	TRBV12-3/TRBV12-4	TRBD1	many	CASTTAGTGKENTF	TGTGCCAGCACTACCGCCGGGACAGGGAAAGAGAACACCTTC
TRBJ2-1	TRBV6-2/TRBV6-3	NA	NA	CASSSDQGGGTGYNEQFF	TGTGCCAGCAGTTCGGACCAAGGAGGTGGCACTGGCTACAATGAGCAGTTCTTC
TRBJ2-3	TRBV27	NA	NA	CAETPSTDTQYF	TGTGCCGAGACTCCCAGCACAGATACGCAGTATTTT
TRBJ1-1	TRBV4-3	NA	NA	CASSQGQGRLNTEAFF	TGCGCCAGCAGCCAAGGCCAGGGACGGCTGAACACTGAAGCTTTCTTT
TRBJ2-1	TRBV29-1	NA	NA	CSSEKGTYNEQFF	TGCAGCTCCGAAAAGGGCACTTACAATGAGCAGTTCTTC
TRBJ2-7	TRBV6-6	NA	few	CASSYLDAIRATYEQYF	TGTGCCAGCAGTTACTTGGACGCCATCCGTGCGACCTACGAGCAGTACTTC
TRBJ2-3	TRBV12-3/TRBV12-4	NA	NA	CATELAGVPDTQYF	TGTGCCACAGAGCTCGCCGGGGTCCCAGATACGCAGTATTTT
TRBJ1-6	TRBV6-5	NA	many	CASRAPPYNSPLHF	TGTGCCAGCAGAGCACCTCCCTATAATTCACCCCTCCACTTT
TRBJ1-1	TRBV6-2/TRBV6-3	NA	few	CASSRNLNTEAFF	TGTGCCAGCAGCCGGAACCTGAACACTGAAGCTTTCTTT
TRBJ1-1	TRBV29-1	NA	NA	CSVDLIGASNTEAFF	TGCAGCGTTGATTTGATAGGGGCTTCGAACACTGAAGCTTTCTTT
TRBJ1-1	TRBV30	NA	NA	CAWSEVEAFF	TGTGCCTGGAGTGAGGTTGAAGCTTTCTTT
TRBJ2-7	TRBV3-1	TRBD1	NA	CASSQEFGTGHIEQYF	TGTGCCAGCAGCCAAGAGTTCGGGACAGGGCATATCGAGCAGTACTTC